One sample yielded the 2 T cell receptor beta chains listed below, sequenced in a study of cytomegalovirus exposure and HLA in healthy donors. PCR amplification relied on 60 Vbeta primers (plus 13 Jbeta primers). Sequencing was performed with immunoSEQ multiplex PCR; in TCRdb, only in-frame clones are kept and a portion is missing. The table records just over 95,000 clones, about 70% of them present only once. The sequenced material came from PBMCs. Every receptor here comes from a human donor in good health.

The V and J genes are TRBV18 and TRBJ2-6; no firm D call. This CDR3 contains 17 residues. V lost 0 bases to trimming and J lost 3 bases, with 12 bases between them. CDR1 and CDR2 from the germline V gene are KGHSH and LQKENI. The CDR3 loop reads CASSPPQRLVGANVLTF. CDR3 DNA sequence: TGTGCCAGCTCACCACCGCAGCGTTTGGTTGGGGCCAACGTCCTGACTTTC.

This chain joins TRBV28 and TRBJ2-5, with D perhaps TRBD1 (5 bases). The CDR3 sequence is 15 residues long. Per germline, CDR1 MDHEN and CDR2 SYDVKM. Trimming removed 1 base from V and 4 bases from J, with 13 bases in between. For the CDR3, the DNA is TGTGCCAGCAGTTTATTTCAGGGTTTGGGAGAGACCCAGTACTTC. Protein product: CASSLFQGLGETQYF.